Presented here are 10 T cell receptor beta chains from one specimen sequenced in a study of T-cell memory formation after mild COVID-19. TCRdb re-called the 5' RACE reads through MiXCR, storing one row per CDR3 protein. The sample comprises around 110,000 distinct CDR3 sequences, about a sixth of which are singletons, and 28% rests with the top ten. What was sequenced was PBMCs or a T cell subset sorted from them (not recorded which). Receptors originate from an adult woman who had mild COVID-19 (a few samples of this study predate the infection). Cell type and time point are not known.

CDR3 loop: CASSPEGGETQYF. CDR3 DNA: TGTGCCAGCAGCCCAGAGGGGGGGGAGACCCAGTACTTC. V is TRBV7-8 and J is TRBJ2-5; TRBD2 is a possible D gene (7 bases). The germline V gene encodes CDR1 SGHVS and CDR2 FQNEAQ. This CDR3 is 13 amino acids long. V was clipped by 5 bases and J by 5 bases, with 12 bases between them.

This clonotype has just a few counts. The J gene is TRBJ1-2, the V gene TRBV4-1, with a possible D match to TRBD1 (5 bases). The CDR3 extends over 12 amino acids. Per germline, CDR1 MGHRA and CDR2 YSYEKL. Trimming took off 4 bases at V and 8 bases at J, with 11 bases between the two ends. As DNA, the CDR3 is TGCGCCAGCAGCCTGGGGCGCAAGGGCTACACCTTC. Protein sequence: CASSLGRKGYTF.

A few counts support this clonotype. The rearrangement links TRBV6-2 or TRBV6-3 to TRBJ2-3; D is unclear. Per the germline V gene, CDR1 is MNHEY and CDR2 is SVGEGT. The germline V and J ends were trimmed by 2 bases and 2 bases, with 2 bases remaining between them. The length of the CDR3 is 12 residues. CDR3 in amino acids: CASSYPTDTQYF. Written as DNA, the CDR3 is TGTGCCAGCAGTTACCCCACAGATACGCAGTATTTT.

The chain carries TRBV13 and TRBJ2-7; the D is unclear. Germline V lookup: CDR1 PRHDT, CDR2 FYEKMQ (reference sequence). The V and J ends lost 5 bases and 5 bases respectively, with 10 bases between them. The CDR3 sequence is 12 residues long. CDR3 DNA sequence: TGTGCCAGCAGCCTACGACCGCACGAGCAGTACTTC. Protein product: CASSLRPHEQYF.

To note about this clonotype: An end of the junction does not agree with germline; a read error may underlie this. The chain links TRBV7-2 to TRBJ1-1; D is uncertain. The CDR3 consists of 14 residues. Germline CDR1 and CDR2: SGHTA and FQGNSA. The CDR3 nucleotides are TGTGCCAGCAGTTTAGTATACACGAACACTGAAGCTTTCTTT. Amino acid sequence: CASSLVYTNTEAFF. Full variable domain (outside the CDR3, taken from reference TRBV7-2 and TRBJ1-1): GAGVSQSPSNKVTEKGKDVELRCDPISGHTALYWYRQSLGQGLEFLIYFQGNSAPDKSGLPSDRFSAERTGGSVSTLTIQRTQQEDSAVYLCASSLVYTNTEAFFGQGTRLTVV.

V and J are TRBV7-8 and TRBJ1-2; D not certain. The CDR3 spans 15 residues. V lost 5 bases and J 1 base, leaving 14 bases between the germline ends. Looked up from germline, CDR1 is SGHVS and CDR2 is FQNEAQ. Here the CDR3 reads CASSLGEAYNYGYTF. DNA for the CDR3: TGTGCCAGCAGCCTAGGAGAGGCCTATAACTATGGCTACACCTTC.

This clonotype has just a few counts. In DNA, the CDR3 is TGTGCCAGCAGCGACAGGGGGCTCGAGACCCAGTACTTC. Translation gives CASSDRGLETQYF. The chain recombines TRBV12-3 or TRBV12-4 with TRBJ2-5, with 10 positions matching TRBD1. J was trimmed by 5 bases and V by 6 bases; bases with no gene match: 3. The CDR3 contains 13 residues.

The table lists this clonotype with a few counts. This sequence joins TRBV29-1 and TRBJ1-1, with D hard to call. In germline, CDR1 is SQVTM, CDR2 ANQGSEA. With 1 base removed from V and 6 bases from J, the gap between germline ends came to 9 bases. The CDR3 has 12 amino acids. DNA of the CDR3: TGCAGCGTTGAAGGCACTGCCGCTGAAGCTTTCTTT. Protein sequence: CSVEGTAAEAFF.

This clonotype was detected ten times or more. The chain uses TRBV29-1 and TRBJ2-7; TRBD1 matches at 7 bases. CDR1 and CDR2 (germline): SQVTM, ANQGSEA. Trimming took 1 base from V and 0 from J; bases not matched to a gene: 6. CDR3 size: 15 residues. This CDR3 reads CSVEVGTEYSYEQYF. CDR3 bases: TGCAGCGTTGAAGTTGGGACAGAATACTCCTACGAGCAGTACTTC.

The V gene is TRBV27, the J gene TRBJ2-1, with TRBD1 as a possible D gene (5 bases). Trimming left V 6 bases short and J 9 bases short, with 12 bases between. This CDR3 spans 12 amino acids. Germline lookup yields CDR1 MNHEY and CDR2 SMNVEV (reference sequence). The chain's CDR3 is CASSYLQGEQFF. The CDR3 coding sequence is TGTGCCAGCAGCTACCTGCAGGGTGAGCAGTTCTTC.